This T cell receptor (beta chain) originates from a study of early T cells in non-severe SARS-CoV-2 infection (TCRdb year 2021). Regarding the research as a whole: Because TCR sequencing relied on bulk RNA taken from unsorted whole blood, pairing of alpha and beta chains was not possible.

This clonotype turned up a few times. Its specific antigen is unknown. No per-base quality is available; no much larger clone lies one base away. Overall results and qualifications from the work: VDJdb matching was skewed toward anti-spike CD8 responses and likely underestimated virus-specific expansions by missing private and CD4 specificities.

Set within a cohort of healthcare workers in London, UK, this nested case-control study involved weekly PCR testing of nasopharyngeal swabs along with blood sampling. Healthcare workers were recruited between 23 and 31 March 2020, during the week of the UK lockdown, and were followed weekly for up to roughly 15 weeks. Counted from cysteine to phenylalanine, this CDR3 has 16 amino acids. The only DNA kept is the CDR3, 48 bases in frame from the first base. V has 5 bases trimmed and J has 5 bases trimmed; junction bases matching no gene number 9. Based on the germline V gene, the CDR1 and CDR2 sequences are SGHAT and FQNNGV. Library generation was performed with 5' RACE. Sequencing was carried out with a NextSeq 500. The TCR library protocol attached unique molecular identifiers to individual cDNA molecules to correct for sequencing error and PCR bias. TCR alpha and beta chains were both sequenced, and the abundances of alpha and beta sequences in each sample were closely correlated with each other. In the source study's methods: V gene, J gene and CDR3 annotation of TCR sequences was performed with Decombinator V4. TCRs were defined as expanded if a significant change between any two time points was detected under a Poisson model with p below 0.0001. TCR abundances were normalised to the total number of TCRs sequenced per sample and expressed as counts per million. TRAV1-2 paired with TRAJ12, TRAJ20 or TRAJ33 defined MAIT TCRs, while TRAV10 paired with TRAJ18 defined iNKT TCRs. A search of VDJdb, accessed on 1 November 2021, was run for TCRs annotated to CMV, EBV and SARS-CoV-2, with TCRs annotated for multiple antigens excluded. The public sequencing data were trimmed at Q25 with fastp and processed into clonotypes with MiXCR by TCRdb, which kept only in-frame beta chains. Rows are combined by CDR3 protein, so each entry shows the most common genes and DNA. What appears here as the V and J calls and clone size reflects TCRdb's work, not the paper's. A total of about 69,000 distinct CDR3 sequences appear in this sample, roughly 4.9% of them only once. The top ten hold more than 3% of the sample.

This TCR derives from an adult who was a healthcare worker with PCR-confirmed SARS-CoV-2 infection or an uninfected control (not recorded which). The donor label of this sample is uncertain. The chain uses TRBV11-2 and TRBJ2-5; TRBD2 matches 12 bases in the middle. The sequenced sample was whole blood, obtained at baseline. The CDR3 protein sequence reads: CASSITSGGLSETQYF. The nucleotides are TGTGCCAGCAGCATAACTAGCGGGGGGCTTTCGGAGACCCAGTACTTC.